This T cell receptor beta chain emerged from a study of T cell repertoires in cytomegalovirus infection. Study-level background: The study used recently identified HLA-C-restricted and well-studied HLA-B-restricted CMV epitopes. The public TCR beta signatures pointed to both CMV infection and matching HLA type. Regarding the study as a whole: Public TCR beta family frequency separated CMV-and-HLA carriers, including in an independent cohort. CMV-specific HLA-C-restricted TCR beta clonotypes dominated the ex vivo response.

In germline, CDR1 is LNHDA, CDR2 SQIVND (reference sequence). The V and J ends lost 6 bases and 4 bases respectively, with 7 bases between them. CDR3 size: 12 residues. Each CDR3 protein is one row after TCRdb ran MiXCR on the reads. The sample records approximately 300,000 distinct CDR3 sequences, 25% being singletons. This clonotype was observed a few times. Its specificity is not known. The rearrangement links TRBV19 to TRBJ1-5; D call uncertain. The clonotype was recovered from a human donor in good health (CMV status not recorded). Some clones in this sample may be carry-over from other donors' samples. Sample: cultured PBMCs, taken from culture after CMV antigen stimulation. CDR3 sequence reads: CASREPNQPQHF. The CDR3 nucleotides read TGTGCCAGTAGGGAGCCAAATCAGCCCCAGCATTTT.